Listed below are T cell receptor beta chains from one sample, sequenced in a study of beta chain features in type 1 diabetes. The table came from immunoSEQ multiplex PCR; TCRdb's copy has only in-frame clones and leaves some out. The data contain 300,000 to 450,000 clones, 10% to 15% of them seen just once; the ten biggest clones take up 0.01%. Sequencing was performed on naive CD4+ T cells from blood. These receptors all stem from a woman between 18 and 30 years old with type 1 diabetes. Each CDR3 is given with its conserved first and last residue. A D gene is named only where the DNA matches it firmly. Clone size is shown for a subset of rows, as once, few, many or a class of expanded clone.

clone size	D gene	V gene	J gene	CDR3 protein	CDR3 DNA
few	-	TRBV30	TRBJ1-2	CAWEDTGYGYTF	TGTGCCTGGGAAGACACAGGGTATGGCTACACCTTC
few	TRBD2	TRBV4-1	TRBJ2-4	CASRQLAGGVKNIQYF	TGCGCCAGCAGACAACTAGCGGGAGGTGTCAAAAACATTCAGTACTTC
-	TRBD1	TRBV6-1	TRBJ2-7	CASSAHRGLDEQYF	TGTGCCAGCAGTGCGCACAGGGGGCTGGACGAGCAGTACTTC
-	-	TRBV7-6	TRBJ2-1	CASSSGTRGEQFF	TGTGCCAGCAGCTCCGGGACAAGGGGTGAGCAGTTCTTC
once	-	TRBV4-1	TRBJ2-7	CASSQELGWTELTYEQYF	TGCGCCAGCAGCCAAGAATTGGGATGGACAGAACTTACCTACGAGCAGTACTTC
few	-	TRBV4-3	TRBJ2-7	CASSQDQSTEQYF	TGCGCCAGCAGCCAAGACCAATCTACCGAGCAGTACTTC
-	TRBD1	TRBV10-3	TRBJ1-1	CAAGQGDTEAFF	TGTGCCGCGGGACAGGGGGACACTGAAGCTTTCTTT
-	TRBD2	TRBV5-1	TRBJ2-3	CASSAGLAGGIADTQYF	TGCGCCAGCAGCGCGGGACTAGCGGGAGGGATCGCAGATACGCAGTATTTT
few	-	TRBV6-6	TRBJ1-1	CASSYRGGANTEAFF	TGTGCCAGCAGTTACCGGGGGGGAGCAAACACTGAAGCTTTCTTT
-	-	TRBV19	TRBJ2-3	CASRVDWQSDTQYF	TGTGCCAGTAGGGTGGACTGGCAGTCAGATACGCAGTATTTT
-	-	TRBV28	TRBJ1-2	CASSPIGPRGGYTF	TGTGCCAGCAGCCCCATAGGCCCTAGAGGGGGCTACACCTTC
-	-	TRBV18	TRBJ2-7	CASSTGPEQYF	TGTGCCAGCTCAACGGGTCCCGAGCAGTACTTC
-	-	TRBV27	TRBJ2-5	CASSLRVNRDTQLEETQYF	TGTGCCAGCAGTTTGCGGGTGAACCGGGACACTCAACTCGAGGAGACCCAGTACTTC
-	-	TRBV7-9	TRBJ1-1	CAASLGRNTEAFF	TGTGCCGCTTCACTAGGGCGAAACACTGAAGCTTTCTTT
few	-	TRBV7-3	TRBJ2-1	CASSPWAAARNNEQFF	TGTGCCAGCAGCCCCTGGGCAGCGGCCCGCAACAATGAGCAGTTCTTC
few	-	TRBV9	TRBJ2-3	CASSVVQQADTQYF	TGTGCCAGCAGCGTAGTTCAGCAGGCAGATACGCAGTATTTT
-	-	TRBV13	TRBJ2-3	CASSYDRGGLYTQYF	TGTGCCAGCAGCTATGACAGGGGAGGGCTTTATACGCAGTATTTT
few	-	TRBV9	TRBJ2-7	CASSSPGTPTYEQYF	TGTGCCAGCAGCTCCCCGGGGACACCTACCTACGAGCAGTACTTC
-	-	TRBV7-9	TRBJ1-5	CASSLATPLSNQPQHF	TGTGCCAGCAGCTTGGCGACTCCTCTTAGCAATCAGCCCCAGCATTTT
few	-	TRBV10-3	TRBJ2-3	CAISEGRTQYF	TGTGCCATCAGTGAGGGGAGAACGCAGTATTTT
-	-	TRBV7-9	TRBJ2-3	CASSLEVAADTQYF	TGTGCCAGCAGCTTAGAGGTGGCGGCAGATACGCAGTATTTT
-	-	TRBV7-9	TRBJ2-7	CASSWQYEQYF	TGTGCCAGCAGCTGGCAATACGAGCAGTACTTC
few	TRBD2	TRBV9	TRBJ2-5	CASSQGLAGMETQYF	TGTGCCAGCAGCCAGGGACTAGCGGGGATGGAGACCCAGTACTTC
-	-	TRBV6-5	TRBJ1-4	CASQGGATNEKLFF	TGTGCCAGTCAAGGGGGGGCAACTAATGAAAAACTGTTTTTT
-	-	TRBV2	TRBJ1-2	CASSLVTVGYTF	TGTGCCAGCAGTCTTGTTACGGTGGGCTACACCTTC
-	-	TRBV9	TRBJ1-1	CASSVGPGGNTEAFF	TGTGCCAGCAGCGTAGGACCCGGGGGGAACACTGAAGCTTTCTTT
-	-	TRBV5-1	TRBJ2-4	CASSLPSDTSIQYF	TGCGCCAGCAGCCTCCCTAGCGACACCAGCATTCAGTACTTC
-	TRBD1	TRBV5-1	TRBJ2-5	CASSTPDRGETQYF	TGCGCCAGCAGCACGCCGGACAGGGGAGAGACCCAGTACTTC
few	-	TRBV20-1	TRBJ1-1	CSASTEAEAFF	TGCAGTGCTAGTACGGAGGCTGAAGCTTTCTTT
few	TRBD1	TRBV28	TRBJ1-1	CASRLGGTGKAFF	TGTGCCAGCAGATTAGGAGGGACAGGAAAAGCTTTCTTT
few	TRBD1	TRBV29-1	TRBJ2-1	CSSDRAYNEQFF	TGCAGCTCCGACAGGGCCTACAATGAGCAGTTCTTC
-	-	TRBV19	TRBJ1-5	CASSFSYVQPQHF	TGTGCCAGTAGTTTCTCTTATGTTCAGCCCCAGCATTTT
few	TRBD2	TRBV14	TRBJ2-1	CASSQDWIAGVADNEQFF	TGTGCCAGCAGCCAAGACTGGATAGCGGGAGTGGCCGACAATGAGCAGTTCTTC
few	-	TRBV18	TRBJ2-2	CASSPDRNTGELFF	TGTGCCAGCTCACCTGACAGGAACACCGGGGAGCTGTTTTTT
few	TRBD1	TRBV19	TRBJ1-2	CASSEGALGGYTF	TGTGCCAGTAGTGAGGGGGCTCTCGGTGGCTACACCTTC
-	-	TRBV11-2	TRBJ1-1	CASSPGPGAFF	TGTGCCAGCAGCCCAGGACCGGGGGCTTTCTTT
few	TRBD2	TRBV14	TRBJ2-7	CASSPLPGGEQYF	TGTGCCAGCAGCCCCCTCCCGGGGGGCGAGCAGTACTTC
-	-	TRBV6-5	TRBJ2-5	CASSYSPGPVGETQYF	TGTGCCAGCAGTTACTCCCCTGGGCCGGTGGGAGAGACCCAGTACTTC
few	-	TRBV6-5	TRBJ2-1	CASRGPGYNEQFF	TGTGCCAGCAGGGGGCCGGGTTACAATGAGCAGTTCTTC
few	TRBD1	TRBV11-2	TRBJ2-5	CASSWGQNQETQYF	TGTGCCAGCAGCTGGGGACAGAACCAAGAGACCCAGTACTTC
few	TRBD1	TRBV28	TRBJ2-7	CASSLSAGQGAGEQYF	TGTGCCAGCAGTTTATCAGCTGGACAGGGGGCGGGAGAGCAGTACTTC
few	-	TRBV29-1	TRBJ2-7	CSVVLSGPYEQYF	TGCAGCGTTGTGCTGAGCGGACCCTACGAGCAGTACTTC
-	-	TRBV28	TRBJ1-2	CASSLGNYGYTF	TGTGCCAGCAGTTTAGGCAACTATGGCTACACCTTC
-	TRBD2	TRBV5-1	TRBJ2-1	CASSSGGPYNEQFF	TGCGCCAGCAGCTCGGGGGGGCCTTACAATGAGCAGTTCTTC
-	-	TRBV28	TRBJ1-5	CASSSLENNRVGNQPQHF	TGTGCCAGCAGTTCCCTGGAGAACAACAGGGTCGGCAATCAGCCCCAGCATTTT
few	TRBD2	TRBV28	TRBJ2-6	CASSSGSVGANVLTF	TGTGCCAGCAGTAGCGGGAGCGTTGGGGCCAACGTCCTGACTTTC
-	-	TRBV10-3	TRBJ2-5	CAIRDILPQETQYF	TGTGCCATCAGGGACATCCTGCCCCAAGAGACCCAGTACTTC
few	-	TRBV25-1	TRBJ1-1	CASSDWQQNTEAFF	TGTGCCAGCAGTGACTGGCAACAGAACACTGAAGCTTTCTTT